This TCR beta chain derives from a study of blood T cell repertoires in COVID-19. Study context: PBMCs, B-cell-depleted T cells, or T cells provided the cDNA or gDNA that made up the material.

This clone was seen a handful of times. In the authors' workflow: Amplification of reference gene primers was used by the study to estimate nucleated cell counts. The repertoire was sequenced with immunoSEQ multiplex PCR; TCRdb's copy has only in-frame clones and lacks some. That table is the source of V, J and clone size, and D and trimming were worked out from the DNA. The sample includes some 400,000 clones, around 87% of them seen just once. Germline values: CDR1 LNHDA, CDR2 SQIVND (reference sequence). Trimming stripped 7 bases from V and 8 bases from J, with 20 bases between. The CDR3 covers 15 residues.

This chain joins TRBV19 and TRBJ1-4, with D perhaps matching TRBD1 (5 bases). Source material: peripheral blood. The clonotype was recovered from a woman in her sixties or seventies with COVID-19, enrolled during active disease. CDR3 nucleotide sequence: TGTGCCAGTACCCTATGGGCAGGGTCAAAAGAAAAACTGTTTTTT. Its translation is CASTLWAGSKEKLFF.